Reported below is one TCR beta chain. The PCR had 60 Vbeta and 13 Jbeta primers. Produced via immunoSEQ multiplex PCR; TCRdb's table is partial and in-frame only. In the table there are 75,000 to 90,000 clones, approximately 78% of which are singletons. This sample is part of a study of cytomegalovirus exposure and HLA in healthy donors. Specimen: PBMCs. This TCR was sampled from a man aged 40-49 years in good health and CMV-seronegative.

CDR3 region: CASSLDSYNEQFF. The CDR3, as DNA: TGTGCCAGCAGCTTGGACTCTTACAATGAGCAGTTCTTC. The chain carries TRBV5-4 and TRBJ2-1; no firm D call. From germline, CDR1 is SGHNT and CDR2 YYREEE (reference sequence). With 0 bases removed from V and 4 bases from J, the gap between germline ends came to 5 bases. The CDR3 totals 13 residues.